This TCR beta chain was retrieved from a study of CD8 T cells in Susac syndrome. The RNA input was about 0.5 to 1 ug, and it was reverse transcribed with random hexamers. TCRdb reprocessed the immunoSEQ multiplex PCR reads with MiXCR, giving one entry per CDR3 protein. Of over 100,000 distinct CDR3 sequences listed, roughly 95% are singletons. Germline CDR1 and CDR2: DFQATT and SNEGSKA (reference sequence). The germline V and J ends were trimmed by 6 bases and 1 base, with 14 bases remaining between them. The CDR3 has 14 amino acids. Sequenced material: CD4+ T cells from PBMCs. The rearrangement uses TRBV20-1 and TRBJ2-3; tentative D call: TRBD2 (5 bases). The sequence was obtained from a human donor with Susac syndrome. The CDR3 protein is CSARKQRGTDTQYF. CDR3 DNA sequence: TGCAGTGCCCGCAAACAGAGGGGCACAGATACGCAGTATTTT.